This TCR beta chain was sequenced for a study of early T cells in non-severe SARS-CoV-2 infection. Germline CDR1 is SNHLY and CDR2 is FYNNEI. Between the trimmed V and J ends, which lost 1 base and 6 bases, there was a span of 15 bases. The CDR3 is 15 residues long. Individual cDNA molecules were tagged with unique molecular identifiers. TCRdb processed the 5' RACE reads anew with MiXCR; each CDR3 protein has one entry. This sample has over 45,000 distinct CDR3 sequences, with around 5.6% found just once. The TCR comes from an adult who was a healthcare worker with PCR-confirmed SARS-CoV-2 infection or an uninfected control (not recorded which). The genes are TRBV2 and TRBJ1-2; D uncertain. Sequencing was carried out using whole blood. CDR3 DNA sequence: TGTGCCAGCAGTGAAGGTCCCCTTCCGGAGGATGGCTACACCTTC. This codes for CASSEGPLPEDGYTF.